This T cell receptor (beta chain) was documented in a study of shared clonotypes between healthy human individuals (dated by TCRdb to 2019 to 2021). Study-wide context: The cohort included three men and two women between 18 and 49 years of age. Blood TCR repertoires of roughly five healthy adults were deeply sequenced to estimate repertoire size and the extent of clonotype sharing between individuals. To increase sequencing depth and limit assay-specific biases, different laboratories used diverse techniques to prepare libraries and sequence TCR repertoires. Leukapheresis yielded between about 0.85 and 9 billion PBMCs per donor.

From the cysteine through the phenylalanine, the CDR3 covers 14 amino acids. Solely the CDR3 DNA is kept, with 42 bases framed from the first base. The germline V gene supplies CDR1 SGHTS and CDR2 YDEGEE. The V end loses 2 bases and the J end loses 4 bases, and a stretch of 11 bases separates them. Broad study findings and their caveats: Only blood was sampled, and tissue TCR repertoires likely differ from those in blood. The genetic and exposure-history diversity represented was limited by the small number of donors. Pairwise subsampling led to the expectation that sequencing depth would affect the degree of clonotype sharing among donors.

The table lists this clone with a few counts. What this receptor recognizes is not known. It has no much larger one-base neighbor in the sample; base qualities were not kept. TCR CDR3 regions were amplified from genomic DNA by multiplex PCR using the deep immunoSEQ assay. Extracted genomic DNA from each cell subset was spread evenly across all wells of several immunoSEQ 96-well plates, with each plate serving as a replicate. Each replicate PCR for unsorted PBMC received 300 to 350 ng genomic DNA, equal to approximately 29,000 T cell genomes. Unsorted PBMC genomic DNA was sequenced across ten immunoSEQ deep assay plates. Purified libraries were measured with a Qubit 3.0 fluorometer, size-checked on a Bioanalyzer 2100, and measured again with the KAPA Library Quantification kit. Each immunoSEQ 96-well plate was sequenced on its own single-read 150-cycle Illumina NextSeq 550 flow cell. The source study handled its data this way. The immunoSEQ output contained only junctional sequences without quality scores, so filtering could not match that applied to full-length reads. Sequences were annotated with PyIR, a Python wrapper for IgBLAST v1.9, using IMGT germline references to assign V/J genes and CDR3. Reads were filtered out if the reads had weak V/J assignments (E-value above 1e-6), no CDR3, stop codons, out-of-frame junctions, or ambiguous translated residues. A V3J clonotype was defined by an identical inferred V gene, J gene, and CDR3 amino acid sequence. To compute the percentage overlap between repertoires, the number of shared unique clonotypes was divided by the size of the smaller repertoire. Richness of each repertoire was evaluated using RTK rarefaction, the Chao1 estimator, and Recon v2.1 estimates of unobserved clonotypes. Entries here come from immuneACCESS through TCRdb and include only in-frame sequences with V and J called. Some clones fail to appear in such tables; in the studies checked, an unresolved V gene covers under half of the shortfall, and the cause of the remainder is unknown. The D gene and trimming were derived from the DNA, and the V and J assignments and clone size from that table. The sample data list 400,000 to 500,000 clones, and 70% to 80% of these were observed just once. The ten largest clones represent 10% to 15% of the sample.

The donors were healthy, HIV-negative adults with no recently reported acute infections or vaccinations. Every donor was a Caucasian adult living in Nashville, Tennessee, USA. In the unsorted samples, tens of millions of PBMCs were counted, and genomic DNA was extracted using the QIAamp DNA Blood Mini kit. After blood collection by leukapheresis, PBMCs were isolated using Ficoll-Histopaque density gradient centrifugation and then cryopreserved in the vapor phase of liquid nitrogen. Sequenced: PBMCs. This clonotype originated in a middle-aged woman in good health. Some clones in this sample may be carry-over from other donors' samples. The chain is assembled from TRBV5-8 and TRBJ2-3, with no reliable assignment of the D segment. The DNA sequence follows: TGTGCCAGCAGCTTAGGAATTTCGGCAGATACGCAGTATTTT. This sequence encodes CASSLGISADTQYF.